A single sample is the source of the 30 T cell receptor beta chains below, sequenced in a study of T cell responses to AZD1222 COVID-19 vaccine. TCRdb's table, derived via immunoSEQ multiplex PCR, lists solely in-frame clones and lacks some. The data hold fewer than 200,000 clones, with around 92% observed a single time. Sequencing was performed on peripheral blood, taken on day 0 of AZD1222 vaccination. These TCRs come from an adult in good health.

The gene calls are TRBV6-5 and TRBJ1-6; 8 nucleotides match TRBD1. Trimming took 6 bases from V and 4 from J; bases not matched to a gene: 5. Germline V gene lookup returns CDR1 MNHEY and CDR2 SVGAGI. CDR3 length: 15 residues. The CDR3 protein is CASRPGQGYNSPLHF. The CDR3 DNA sequence: TGTGCCAGCAGACCAGGACAGGGATATAATTCACCCCTCCACTTT.

The gene calls are TRBV19 and TRBJ2-1; the D gene is possibly TRBD2 (7 bases). The germline gives CDR1 LNHDA, CDR2 SQIVND (reference sequence). There are 15 residues in the CDR3. The V end was cut by 3 bases, the J end by 8 bases, with 17 bases between. CDR3 coding DNA: TGTGCCAGTAGTATGGGGAGGGGGGGAAGTCATGAGCAGTTCTTC. Amino acids: CASSMGRGGSHEQFF.

The rearrangement joins TRBV25-1 to TRBJ1-2; D perhaps matches TRBD1 (6 bases). The germline V and J ends were trimmed by 8 bases and 8 bases, with 9 bases remaining between them. CDR3 length: 10 residues. The germline CDR1 and CDR2 sequences are MGHDK and SYGVNS. CDR3 region: CASQGSGYTF. In nucleotides, the CDR3 is TGTGCCAGCCAGGGGAGCGGCTACACCTTC.

V is TRBV27 and J is TRBJ1-2; 9 bases line up with TRBD1. Germline V gene sequence: CDR1 MNHEY, CDR2 SMNVEV (reference sequence). With 7 bases clipped from V and 7 bases from J, the junction kept 16 bases outside the gene matches. This CDR3 has 16 residues. The CDR3 is CASKSLQPNRGRGYTF. CDR3 coding DNA: TGTGCCAGCAAGAGTTTGCAGCCCAACAGGGGGCGTGGCTACACCTTC.

The CDR3 spells CASSLIPPGQGVSGNQPQHF. The CDR3 nucleotides are TGTGCCAGCAGCTTAATTCCCCCGGGACAGGGTGTGAGCGGCAATCAGCCCCAGCATTTT. The chain has TRBV7-3 and TRBJ1-5; 9 nucleotides agree with TRBD1. Germline-derived CDR1 and CDR2 are SGHTA and FQGTGA. The CDR3 consists of 20 residues. V lost 1 base to trimming and J lost 2 bases; unmatched junction nucleotides: 15.

The chain recombines TRBV19 with TRBJ1-2, with TRBD1 matching 7 bases. CDR3 length equals 13 residues. The V and J ends lost 11 bases and 1 base, in that order; junction bases with no gene match: 7. From germline, CDR1 is LNHDA and CDR2 SQIVND (reference sequence). Written as DNA, the CDR3 is TGTGCCTCAGACAGGGAGGGTAACTATGGCTACACCTTC. It encodes CASDREGNYGYTF.

This chain uses TRBV11-3 with TRBJ1-1; D gene uncertain. Trimming cost V 1 base and J 3 bases, with 9 bases left between them. Germline CDR1 is SGHNT and CDR2 is YENEEA. This CDR3 is 14 amino acids long. CDR3 coding DNA: TGTGCCAGCAGCTTAGCGGTGGTGGACACTGAAGCTTTCTTT. Translating gives CASSLAVVDTEAFF.

This chain links TRBV19 with TRBJ1-1; D is unclear. The CDR3 spans 13 residues. Deletions cut 6 bases from V and 5 bases from J, with 13 bases between. Germline V gene sequence: CDR1 LNHDA, CDR2 SQIVND (reference sequence). DNA of the CDR3: TGTGCCAGTAGAGGAGCGGGTACGACTGAAGCTTTCTTT. This encodes CASRGAGTTEAFF.

The V gene is TRBV4-1, the J gene TRBJ2-7; D not certain. Germline V gene data show CDR1 as MGHRA and CDR2 as YSYEKL. The CDR3 extends over 15 amino acids. Trimming removed 2 bases at V and 2 bases at J, with 13 bases between. The CDR3 sequence is CASSQSNGPPYEQYF. CDR3 in DNA: TGCGCCAGCAGCCAATCAAACGGGCCCCCCTACGAGCAGTACTTC.

V gene TRBV9 combines with J gene TRBJ1-3; 8 positions match TRBD1. Looked up from germline, CDR1 is SGDLS and CDR2 is YYNGEE. V gave up 3 bases and J gave up 0 bases; unmatched junction bases: 8. This CDR3 contains 17 residues. The CDR3 DNA reads as TGTGCCAGCAGCGAACTCCTGGGACAGGTCTCTGGAAACACCATATATTTT. Protein sequence: CASSELLGQVSGNTIYF.

The gene calls are TRBV2 and TRBJ1-2; D may be TRBD1 (5 bases). Deletions cut 8 bases from V and 0 bases from J, with 16 bases between. This CDR3 spans 15 amino acids. The V gene's germline CDR1 is SNHLY and CDR2 FYNNEI. The CDR3 nucleotides are TGTGCCAGCCAGGGCGGCCGGACGGCTAACTATGGCTACACCTTC. Encoded protein: CASQGGRTANYGYTF. Complete variable domain (other parts from reference TRBV2 and TRBJ1-2): EPEVTQTPSHQVTQMGQEVILRCVPISNHLYFYWYRQILGQKVEFLVSFYNNEISEKSEIFDDQFSVERPDGSNFTLKIRSTKLEDSAMYFCASQGGRTANYGYTFGSGTRLTVV.

The V gene is TRBV7-3, the J gene TRBJ2-3; 7 bases agree with TRBD2. Trimming took 6 bases from V and 2 from J; bases not matched to a gene: 8. The CDR3 contains 15 residues. The germline V gene encodes CDR1 SGHTA and CDR2 FQGTGA. The CDR3 loop reads CASSPGAGNTDTQYF. The CDR3 region has the DNA TGTGCCAGCAGTCCCGGAGCGGGGAACACAGATACGCAGTATTTT.

The V gene is TRBV7-9, the J gene TRBJ1-2; TRBD1 might be the D (5 bases). Trimming stripped 5 bases from V and 1 base from J, with 17 bases between. The CDR3 loop spans 16 amino acids. Germline V lookup: CDR1 SEHNR, CDR2 FQNEAQ (reference sequence). CDR3 coding DNA: TGTGCCAGCAGCCCATCCGGGGGGACCCTTAACTATGGCTACACCTTC. It codes for CASSPSGGTLNYGYTF.

V and J are TRBV5-1 and TRBJ2-3, with unresolved D. CDR3 length equals 13 residues. Germline V gene data show CDR1 as SGHRS and CDR2 as YFSETQ. Trimming cost V 2 bases and J 4 bases, with 8 bases left between them. Here the CDR3 DNA reads TGCGCCAGCAGCTTAAGAGCTTCAGATACGCAGTATTTT. It specifies CASSLRASDTQYF.

This chain uses TRBV7-7 with TRBJ2-3; 10 bases are shared with TRBD2. CDR1 SSHAT and CDR2 FNYEAQ come from the germline V gene (reference sequence). This CDR3 comprises 13 residues. Losses at the gene ends were 6 bases for V and 7 bases for J; bases not matched to a gene: 4. CDR3 DNA sequence: TGTGCCAGCAGTCGGACTAGCGGACATACGCAGTATTTT. The encoded protein is CASSRTSGHTQYF.

The rearrangement uses TRBV7-6 and TRBJ1-1, with D uncertain. The CDR3 is 10 residues long. Trimming cost V 8 bases and J 10 bases, with 11 bases left between them. Per germline, CDR1 SGHVS and CDR2 FNYEAQ. The CDR3 DNA sequence: TGTGCCAGCCGGCAGCCAGGAGCTTTCTTT. It encodes CASRQPGAFF.

A single count supports this clone. The chain joins TRBV28 to TRBJ2-7, with D perhaps being TRBD1 or TRBD2 (7 bases each). Trimming removed 3 bases at V and 7 bases at J, with 10 bases between. The CDR3 has 12 amino acids. Germline V lookup: CDR1 MDHEN, CDR2 SYDVKM. The CDR3 is CASSLQGGEQYF. The CDR3 nucleotides read TGTGCCAGCAGTTTGCAGGGGGGGGAGCAGTACTTC. The variable domain in full, with the rest retrieved from reference TRBV28 and TRBJ2-7, is DVKVTQSSRYLVKRTGEKVFLECVQDMDHENMFWYRQDPGLGLRLIYFSYDVKMKEKGDIPEGYSVSREKKERFSLILESASTNQTSMYLCASSLQGGEQYFGPGTRLTVT.

The rearrangement uses TRBV10-3 and TRBJ1-1; the match to TRBD1 covers 8 bases. V lost 3 bases and J lost 8; bases outside the gene matches: 11. Germline V CDR1 and CDR2: ENHRY, SYGVKD. The length of the CDR3 is 15 residues. The CDR3 DNA sequence: TGTGCCATCAGTGACACCCAAGGACAGGGTCTCGAAGCTTTCTTT. The encoded protein is CAISDTQGQGLEAFF.

This chain joins TRBV5-1 and TRBJ1-2; weak D call: TRBD1 (6 bases). Germline V lookup: CDR1 SGHRS, CDR2 YFSETQ. This CDR3 contains 16 residues. V lost 0 bases, J lost 1 base, and 13 bases lay in between. CDR3 DNA: TGCGCCAGCAGCTTGGTTTTCCCAGGGGTTAACTATGGCTACACCTTC. This sequence encodes CASSLVFPGVNYGYTF.

The genes are TRBV19 and TRBJ1-4; 7 bases are shared with TRBD1. CDR1 is LNHDA and CDR2 is SQIVND in the germline V gene (reference sequence). Trimming took 5 bases from V and 5 from J; bases not matched to a gene: 5. This CDR3 contains 14 residues. The CDR3 nucleotides are TGTGCCAGTAGTTCGGGACAGAAGAATGAAAAACTGTTTTTT. Amino acids: CASSSGQKNEKLFF.

This chain links TRBV19 with TRBJ1-5; D gene unclear. The germline V gene encodes CDR1 LNHDA and CDR2 SQIVND (reference sequence). The CDR3 totals 12 residues. Trimming cost V 0 bases and J 10 bases, with 7 bases left between them. CDR3 DNA: TGTGCCAGTAGTATAGAGAGCAGCCCCCAGCATTTT. This encodes CASSIESSPQHF.

J is TRBJ1-1 and V is TRBV6-1; D gene unclear. V was pared by 3 bases and J by 0 bases, with 8 bases between. The CDR3 sequence is 14 residues long. From germline, CDR1 is MNHNS and CDR2 SASEGT. The CDR3 sequence is CASSDPALNTEAFF. The DNA of the CDR3 is TGTGCCAGCAGTGACCCGGCCTTGAACACTGAAGCTTTCTTT.

The V and J genes are TRBV3-1 (or the pseudogene TRBV3-2) and TRBJ1-1; the match to TRBD1 covers 9 bases. The V gene's germline CDR1 is LGHDT and CDR2 YNNKEL (reference sequence). There are 15 residues in the CDR3. V was clipped by 4 bases and J by 7 bases; unmatched bases: 10. As DNA, the CDR3 is TGTGCCAGCAGCCGGATGGACAGGGGAGGACTTGAAGCTTTCTTT. This gives the protein CASSRMDRGGLEAFF.

The chain employs TRBV5-1 and TRBJ1-1, with D uncertain. This CDR3 has 13 amino acids. Deletions cut 2 bases from V and 1 base from J, with 6 bases between. Germline V lookup: CDR1 SGHRS, CDR2 YFSETQ. The CDR3 DNA reads TGCGCCAGCAGCTTCAACACGAACACTGAAGCTTTCTTT. It translates to CASSFNTNTEAFF.

CDR3: CASSTRQGGPSNEKLFF. DNA for the CDR3: TGTGCCAGTAGTACCAGACAGGGGGGGCCGTCTAATGAAAAACTGTTTTTT. The V gene is TRBV19, the J gene TRBJ1-4; 9 bases are a match to TRBD1. The CDR3 is 17 residues long. After removal of 4 bases from V and 3 bases from J, the junction contained 9 bases not matched to a gene. Per germline, CDR1 LNHDA and CDR2 SQIVND (reference sequence). The whole variable domain, filled in from reference TRBV19 and TRBJ1-4, reads DGGITQSPKYLFRKEGQNVTLSCEQNLNHDAMYWYRQDPGQGLRLIYYSQIVNDFQKGDIAEGYSVSREKKESFPLTVTSAQKNPTAFYLCASSTRQGGPSNEKLFFGSGTQLSVL.

This clone was counted a single time. V is TRBV28 and J is TRBJ1-1, with a weak D call TRBD1 (6 bases). The CDR3 contains 11 residues. V shed 10 bases and J shed 4 bases, with 10 bases lying between them. The germline CDR1 and CDR2 sequences are MDHEN and SYDVKM. The CDR3 DNA is TGTGCCATAAGACAGGTCACTGAAGCTTTCTTT. This translates into CAIRQVTEAFF.

V is TRBV2 and J is TRBJ1-3; D unclear. Trimming stripped 4 bases from V and 0 bases from J, with 10 bases between. Germline CDR1 reads SNHLY; CDR2 reads FYNNEI. This CDR3 contains 15 residues. DNA of the CDR3: TGTGCCAGCAGTGGGGGAACGGTCTCTGGAAACACCATATATTTT. Amino acids: CASSGGTVSGNTIYF.

The rearrangement uses TRBV7-2 and TRBJ1-5, with unresolved D. Germline CDR1 is SGHTA and CDR2 is FQGNSA. The CDR3 extends over 13 amino acids. Trimming removed 5 bases at V and 7 bases at J, with 12 bases between. CDR3 region: CASSTLSGQPQHF. In nucleotides, the CDR3 is TGTGCCAGCAGCACATTATCCGGGCAGCCCCAGCATTTT.

The J gene is TRBJ1-2, the V gene TRBV7-9; D not resolved. From germline, CDR1 is SEHNR and CDR2 FQNEAQ (reference sequence). The CDR3 length is 16 residues. Trimming pared 4 bases from V and 0 bases from J, leaving 15 bases between. This CDR3 reads CASSSPDDRSNYGYTF. The CDR3 region has the DNA TGTGCCAGCAGCTCGCCGGACGACCGATCTAACTATGGCTACACCTTC.

The V and J genes are TRBV7-3 and TRBJ2-6; D ambiguous. From germline, CDR1 is SGHTA and CDR2 FQGTGA. The V end was cut by 0 bases, the J end by 0 bases, with 9 bases between. The length of the CDR3 is 17 residues. CDR3 DNA: TGTGCCAGCAGCTTAACAGGACGGAGCTCTGGGGCCAACGTCCTGACTTTC. Its protein product is CASSLTGRSSGANVLTF.